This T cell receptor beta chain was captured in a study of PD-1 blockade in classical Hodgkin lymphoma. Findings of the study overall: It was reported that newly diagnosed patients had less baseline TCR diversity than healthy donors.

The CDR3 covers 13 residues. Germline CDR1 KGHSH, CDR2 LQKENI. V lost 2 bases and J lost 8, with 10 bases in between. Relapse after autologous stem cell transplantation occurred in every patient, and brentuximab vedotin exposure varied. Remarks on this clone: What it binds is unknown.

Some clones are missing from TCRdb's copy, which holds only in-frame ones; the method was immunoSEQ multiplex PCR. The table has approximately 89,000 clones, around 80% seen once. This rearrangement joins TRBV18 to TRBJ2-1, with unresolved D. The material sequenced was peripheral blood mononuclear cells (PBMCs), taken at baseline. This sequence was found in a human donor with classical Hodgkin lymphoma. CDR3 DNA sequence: TGTGCCAGCTCACCAGGAGTCTCGGATGAGCAGTTCTTC. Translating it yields CASSPGVSDEQFF.